The entry below describes one T cell receptor (beta chain). This entry belongs to a study of blood T cell repertoires in COVID-19. In the study overall: Acute and convalescent COVID-19 samples came from the United States, Italy and Spain. Nucleic acid was either cDNA or gDNA, and it came from T cells, B-cell-depleted T cells, or PBMCs.

In the authors' workflow: Reference gene primers were amplified, and this amplification served to estimate nucleated cell counts. Profiling relied on immunoSEQ multiplex PCR, and the TCRdb table lists in-frame clones only, not all of them. From that table come the V and J calls and clone size; the DNA was used to work out D and trimming. The repertoire has over 40,000 clones, roughly 85% of them found once; the top ten carry over 2.5%. V lost 1 base and J lost 5, with 6 bases in between. CDR3 length equals 14 residues. Germline V CDR1 and CDR2: LNHDA, SQIVND (reference sequence). The chain links TRBV19 to TRBJ1-6; D is unresolved. This receptor was taken from a woman of 80 years or more with acute or convalescent COVID-19. The source material was peripheral blood. The CDR3 here is CASSIVRNNSPLHF. The DNA of the CDR3 is TGTGCCAGTAGTATAGTCAGGAATAATTCACCCCTCCACTTT.